This passage covers 24 T cell receptor beta chains from one sample sequenced in a study of Ad26.COV2.S vaccination and SARS-CoV-2 variants. Using immunoSEQ multiplex PCR, the repertoire was profiled, and TCRdb retains in-frame clones only, with some absent. Of around 420,000 clones in the sample, 88% were seen once. Treatment: some 20 received Ad26.COV2.S at low or high dose, single or two shots; 5 received placebo; per-sample allocation not given. On day 63 after the first injection, vaccine and placebo recipients gave samples. Sample: peripheral blood, taken in a trial of Ad26.COV2.S vaccine versus placebo. All receptors come from a person between 18 and 65 years old who received the Ad26.COV2.S COVID-19 vaccine or a placebo.

V and J are TRBV30 and TRBJ2-5; 7 bases are shared with TRBD2. The V and J ends lost 0 bases and 7 bases, in that order; junction bases with no gene match: 2. The CDR3 spans 12 residues. Germline lookup yields CDR1 GTSNPN and CDR2 SVGIG (reference sequence). CDR3: CAWSVGEGTQYF. For the CDR3, the DNA is TGTGCCTGGAGTGTGGGGGAGGGGACCCAGTACTTC.

The chain carries TRBV2 and TRBJ2-3; D gene ambiguous. Trimming pared 1 base from V and 4 bases from J, leaving 9 bases between. CDR1 and CDR2 from the germline V gene are SNHLY and FYNNEI. The CDR3 is 14 residues long. The CDR3: CASSEVWDPDTQYF. The CDR3 DNA reads as TGTGCCAGCAGTGAAGTATGGGATCCAGATACGCAGTATTTT.

The chain couples TRBV7-9 to TRBJ1-6; D perhaps matches TRBD1 (5 bases). The CDR3 has 16 residues. V lost 1 base and J 8 bases, leaving 15 bases between the germline ends. Germline V gives CDR1 SEHNR, CDR2 FQNEAQ (reference sequence). CDR3: CASSLVMGGGHSPLHF. The CDR3 DNA reads TGTGCCAGCAGCTTAGTTATGGGGGGAGGTCATTCACCCCTCCACTTT.

This clone was seen a single time. The V and J genes are TRBV9 and TRBJ2-1; 12 nucleotides align to TRBD2. The germline V gene encodes CDR1 SGDLS and CDR2 YYNGEE. Unmatched junction bases numbered 2, after V lost 4 bases and J lost 3 bases. CDR3 length equals 15 residues. The CDR3 loop reads CASSPTSGGYNEQFF. The DNA of the CDR3 is TGTGCCAGCAGCCCGACTAGCGGGGGCTACAATGAGCAGTTCTTC.

The J gene is TRBJ2-7, the V gene TRBV7-2; tentative D call: TRBD2 (6 bases). Between the trimmed V and J ends, which lost 0 bases and 4 bases, there was a span of 13 bases. The CDR3 sequence is 15 residues long. The V gene's germline CDR1 is SGHTA and CDR2 FQGNSA. The CDR3 nucleotides are TGTGCCAGCAGCTTAGCGATAGGCGGGGAGTACGAGCAGTACTTC. This translates into CASSLAIGGEYEQYF.

This clone has only a few counts. This rearrangement joins TRBV4-1 to TRBJ1-4; no firm D call. Germline CDR1 MGHRA, CDR2 YSYEKL. V was clipped by 2 bases and J by 4 bases, with 14 bases between them. The CDR3 has 16 amino acids. CDR3 loop: CASSQLGRGINEKLFF. The CDR3 nucleotides read TGCGCCAGCAGCCAACTTGGCCGAGGGATTAATGAAAAACTGTTTTTT.

The rearrangement uses TRBV27 and TRBJ2-7, with D perhaps TRBD2 (7 bases). Germline CDR1 is MNHEY and CDR2 is SMNVEV (reference sequence). V was trimmed by 6 bases and J by 1 base, leaving 16 bases between them. This CDR3 comprises 15 residues. CDR3 in DNA: TGTGCCAGCAGGTCTTCACGGGGGGCTTCCTACGAGCAGTACTTC. It encodes CASRSSRGASYEQYF.

This chain uses TRBV4-1 with TRBJ1-6; possible D gene TRBD1, 5 bases. In germline, CDR1 is MGHRA, CDR2 YSYEKL. CDR3 size: 16 residues. Trimming shortened V by 5 bases and J by 1 base, and 12 bases separated the two germline ends. The CDR3 nucleotides are TGCGCCAGCAGCGCACCTGAGGGGTCCTATAATTCACCCCTCCACTTT. It translates to CASSAPEGSYNSPLHF.

J is TRBJ2-3 and V is TRBV11-2, with 10 bases that match TRBD2. With V trimmed by 5 bases and J by 0 bases, 2 bases remained unmatched. This CDR3 has 15 residues. Germline V gene sequence: CDR1 SGHAT, CDR2 FQNNGV. CDR3 sequence reads: CASSQLAGSTDTQYF. The CDR3 DNA reads TGTGCCAGCAGCCAACTAGCGGGGAGCACAGATACGCAGTATTTT.

The chain carries TRBV3-1 (or the pseudogene TRBV3-2) and TRBJ2-1; 12 bases are shared with TRBD2. This CDR3 is built from 15 residues. Per germline, CDR1 LGHDT and CDR2 YNNKEL (reference sequence). Trimming took 3 bases from V and 10 from J; bases not matched to a gene: 7. Here the CDR3 reads CASSQRLAGAGEQFF. The DNA of the CDR3 is TGTGCCAGCAGCCAGCGACTAGCGGGGGCCGGGGAGCAGTTCTTC.

The V and J genes are TRBV19 and TRBJ1-5, with a weak D call TRBD1 (6 bases). V was pared by 4 bases and J by 1 base, with 8 bases between. Germline CDR1 LNHDA, CDR2 SQIVND (reference sequence). The CDR3 loop spans 14 amino acids. The CDR3 DNA follows: TGTGCCAGTAGTAATAGGGGGAGCAATCAGCCCCAGCATTTT. Its translation: CASSNRGSNQPQHF.

V and J are TRBV28 and TRBJ2-7; D unclear. There are 12 residues in the CDR3. The V gene lost 4 bases and the J gene lost 5 bases, with 9 bases spanning the gap. Per germline, CDR1 MDHEN and CDR2 SYDVKM. The CDR3 DNA sequence: TGTGCCAGCAGTTCTGTGGAGAACGAGCAGTACTTC. Translation gives CASSSVENEQYF.

The CDR3, as DNA: TGTGCCAGCAGCCAACAGGCCTACGAGCAGTACTTC. Translated, it gives CASSQQAYEQYF. The gene calls are TRBV12-3 or TRBV12-4 and TRBJ2-7; TRBD1 is a possible D gene (5 bases). The CDR3 spans 12 residues. The V and J ends lost 6 bases and 2 bases respectively, with 8 bases between them.

This clone has just one count. This chain links TRBV7-9 with TRBJ2-3; TRBD1 matches 12 bases. The trim removed 1 base at V and 6 bases at J, leaving 5 bases unmatched. This CDR3 comprises 16 residues. Germline CDR1 and CDR2: SEHNR and FQNEAQ (reference sequence). The CDR3 reads CASSLEGQGAWDTQYF. CDR3 sequence (DNA): TGTGCCAGCAGCTTAGAGGGACAGGGGGCATGGGATACGCAGTATTTT.

The chain has TRBV4-2 and TRBJ2-1; 13 bases agree with TRBD2. CDR3 length equals 19 residues. J was trimmed by 0 bases and V by 4 bases; bases with no gene match: 9. Germline lookup yields CDR1 LGHNA and CDR2 YNFKEQ. The CDR3 bases are TGTGCCAGCAGCCCCGGACTAGCGGGGGCTCCCCCCTCCTACAATGAGCAGTTCTTC. Residues: CASSPGLAGAPPSYNEQFF.

The V and J genes are TRBV6-2 or TRBV6-3 and TRBJ1-2; 8 bases line up with TRBD1. After removal of 6 bases from V and 4 bases from J, the junction contained 10 bases not matched to a gene. This CDR3 is built from 15 residues. Germline CDR1 is MNHEY and CDR2 is SVGEGT. In nucleotides, the CDR3 is TGTGCCAGCAGCACTTCTCGACAGGGGTCCTATGGCTACACCTTC. Encoded protein: CASSTSRQGSYGYTF.

The chain recombines TRBV11-1 with TRBJ1-1; D is undetermined. Trimming removed 4 bases from V and 1 base from J, with 10 bases in between. Germline CDR1 and CDR2: SGHAT and FQDESV (reference sequence). CDR3 length equals 14 residues. CDR3 residues: CASSSKTKNTEAFF. Written as DNA, the CDR3 is TGTGCCAGCAGCTCCAAAACCAAGAACACTGAAGCTTTCTTT.

The chain links TRBV7-9 to TRBJ2-3, with D tentatively TRBD1 (5 bases). Trimming shortened V by 5 bases and J by 4 bases, and 16 bases separated the two germline ends. This CDR3 is built from 15 residues. Germline values: CDR1 SEHNR, CDR2 FQNEAQ (reference sequence). The CDR3, as DNA: TGTGCCAGCAGCCTACCGCAGGGCAGGGCAGATACGCAGTATTTT. Protein sequence: CASSLPQGRADTQYF.

The rearrangement links TRBV28 to TRBJ1-2; 7 bases fit TRBD1. Germline trimming cut 5 bases from V and 2 bases from J; bases unmatched to any gene: 2. The CDR3 length is 13 residues. Per the germline V gene, CDR1 is MDHEN and CDR2 is SYDVKM. CDR3 sequence: CASSTGVNYGYTF. Written as DNA, the CDR3 is TGTGCCAGCAGTACAGGGGTCAACTATGGCTACACCTTC.

V usage is TRBV19 and J usage is TRBJ1-5, with 10 bases matching TRBD1. This CDR3 has 18 amino acids. J was trimmed by 0 bases and V by 6 bases; bases with no gene match: 11. Germline lookup yields CDR1 LNHDA and CDR2 SQIVND (reference sequence). The DNA of the CDR3 is TGTGCCAGTAGAACATCGGGACAGGGGAGATATAGCAATCAGCCCCAGCATTTT. Translating gives CASRTSGQGRYSNQPQHF.

This chain connects TRBV5-1 to TRBJ2-1; D gene uncertain. V lost 0 bases, J lost 1 base, and 8 bases lay in between. The V gene's germline CDR1 is SGHRS and CDR2 YFSETQ. This CDR3 has 15 amino acids. The CDR3: CASSLDVGSYNEQFF. As DNA, the CDR3 is TGCGCCAGCAGCTTGGATGTTGGGTCCTACAATGAGCAGTTCTTC. The full variable domain, in which reference TRBV5-1 and TRBJ2-1 provide the parts outside the CDR3, is KAGVTQTPRYLIKTRGQQVTLSCSPISGHRSVSWYQQTPGQGLQFLFEYFSETQRNKGNFPGRFSGRQFSNSRSEMNVSTLELGDSALYLCASSLDVGSYNEQFFGPGTRLTVL.

The chain is built from TRBV6-5 and TRBJ2-1; possible D gene TRBD2, 5 bases. Trimming shortened V by 8 bases and J by 4 bases, and 15 bases separated the two germline ends. CDR1 and CDR2 (germline): MNHEY, SVGAGI. The CDR3 is made up of 14 amino acids. Written as DNA, the CDR3 is TGTGCCAGCGGCTCCGACTATAGGTACAATGAGCAGTTCTTC. Amino acids: CASGSDYRYNEQFF.

A remark on this clone: Relative to the germline gene, one junction end is altered; a read error may explain this. This chain uses TRBV7-3 with TRBJ2-7; 8 bases are shared with TRBD1. CDR3 size: 11 residues. Germline CDR1 reads SGHTA; CDR2 reads FQGTGA. Here the CDR3 DNA reads TGTGCCAGCAGCGGCTGGGACAGGAAAAACTTC. Translated: CASSGWDRKNF.

The rearrangement joins TRBV25-1 to TRBJ2-7, with D perhaps TRBD1 or TRBD2 (6 bases each). From germline, CDR1 is MGHDK and CDR2 SYGVNS. The CDR3 spans 15 residues. The V gene lost 8 bases and the J gene lost 2 bases, with 19 bases spanning the gap. The CDR3 reads CASRISGGGPYEQYF. The CDR3 coding sequence is TGTGCCAGCCGCATCAGTGGAGGGGGGCCCTACGAGCAGTACTTC.